The 8 T cell receptor beta chains below all came from one sample that was sequenced in a study of T-cell memory formation after mild COVID-19. One entry per CDR3 protein, called by TCRdb with MiXCR from the 5' RACE reads. Here the sample spans about 450,000 distinct CDR3 sequences, 20% to 25% being singletons. Material for sequencing was PBMCs or a T cell subset sorted from them (not recorded which). These receptors were collected from an adult woman who had mild COVID-19 (a few samples of this study predate the infection). Cell type and time point are not known.

Of note for this clonotype: Sequence at one end of the junction differs from germline and may be a read error. The V and J genes are TRBV19 and TRBJ2-1, with a possible D match to TRBD2 (7 bases). The germline gives CDR1 LNHDA, CDR2 SQIVND (reference sequence). The CDR3 has 15 amino acids. For the CDR3, the DNA is TGTGCCAGGAGTATAGGGGGGGCACTAGTCAATGAGCAGTTCTTC. This encodes CARSIGGALVNEQFF.

This clonotype was detected a few times. The chain employs TRBV13 and TRBJ2-7; D gene uncertain. Germline lookup yields CDR1 PRHDT and CDR2 FYEKMQ (reference sequence). V was shortened by 0 bases and J by 7 bases, with 10 bases between the two germline ends. This CDR3 comprises 13 residues. CDR3 residues: CASSLGALREQYF. For the CDR3, the DNA is TGTGCCAGCAGCTTAGGGGCCCTCAGAGAGCAGTACTTC.

The chain joins TRBV20-1 to TRBJ1-1, with D perhaps matching TRBD1 (6 bases). The CDR3 length is 14 residues. Germline-derived CDR1 and CDR2 are DFQATT and SNEGSKA (reference sequence). Trimming stripped 6 bases from V and 3 bases from J, with 17 bases between. CDR3 sequence (DNA): TGCAGTGCGCCAAAGGGGGATTGGGACACTGAAGCTTTCTTT. It codes for CSAPKGDWDTEAFF.

This clonotype came up a few times. The genes are TRBV12-3 or TRBV12-4 and TRBJ2-5; TRBD2 agrees at 16 bases. Trimming at V came to 3 bases and at J to 8 bases, leaving 12 bases not matched to a gene. This CDR3 has 18 residues. This CDR3 is CASSLGLAGGLSRFTQYF. Here the CDR3 DNA reads TGTGCCAGCAGTTTGGGACTAGCGGGGGGGCTGAGCAGGTTCACCCAGTACTTC.

This clonotype was picked up a small number of times. V usage is TRBV21-1 and J usage is TRBJ2-2; TRBD1 is taken as the D call from the table, unchecked against the DNA. TRBV21-1 is described as a pseudogene. There are 15 residues in the CDR3. The DNA of the CDR3 is TGTGCCAGCAGCAAACTCCGGACAGCGAACGGGGAGCTGTTTTTT. This codes for CASSKLRTANGELFF.

The rearrangement uses TRBV29-1 and TRBJ1-1, with a possible D match to TRBD1 (6 bases). This CDR3 has 12 amino acids. Germline lookup yields CDR1 SQVTM and CDR2 ANQGSEA. V was shortened by 4 bases and J by 3 bases, with 9 bases between the two germline ends. The DNA of the CDR3 is TGCAGCGTTGGCAGGGGTTACACTGAAGCTTTCTTT. It encodes CSVGRGYTEAFF. The complete variable domain, with remaining parts taken from reference TRBV29-1 and TRBJ1-1, reads SAVISQKPSRDICQRGTSLTIQCQVDSQVTMMFWYRQQPGQSLTLIATANQGSEATYESGFVIDKFPISRPNLTFSTLTVSNMSPEDSSIYLCSVGRGYTEAFFGQGTRLTVV.

This rearrangement joins TRBV4-1 to TRBJ2-2; perhaps TRBD2 as D (7 bases). Germline V gene data show CDR1 as MGHRA and CDR2 as YSYEKL. The CDR3 is made up of 17 amino acids. V was trimmed by 4 bases and J by 4 bases, leaving 19 bases between them. CDR3 coding DNA: TGCGCCAGCAGCCTTGCTTGGCGGGGGCTGAGCACCGGGGAGCTGTTTTTT. It specifies CASSLAWRGLSTGELFF.

The chain has TRBV12-3 or TRBV12-4 and TRBJ2-3; weak D call: TRBD2 (6 bases). Trimming cost V 4 bases and J 9 bases, with 14 bases left between them. The CDR3 is 13 residues long. DNA of the CDR3: TGTGCCAGCAGTTCACAAATTAGCGGCACGCAGTATTTT. Translation gives CASSSQISGTQYF.